This TCR beta chain was identified in a study of PD-L1 blockade in urothelial cancer (dated by TCRdb to between 2016 and 2019). Study-wide context: All patients started therapy in about 2014 and received atezolizumab 1,200 mg intravenously every 3 weeks. About 90% of the roughly 29 patients were identified as males with urothelial cancer of bladder origin, and a prior smoking history was reported by 18 of 29 patients. Eight or nine patients reached durable clinical benefit, while some 20 patients did not. Somatic, immune and clinical correlates of response to PD-L1 blockade with atezolizumab in urothelial cancer were the focus of an exploratory multi-omic analysis. An ECOG performance status of 0 or 1 was recorded for the patients, and 0 to 3 prior chemotherapy regimens had been received by the patients. Blood samples gave median yields of about 140,000 T cells and tens of thousands of unique TCRs, along with a median clonality of approximately 0.08. Around 30 patients had pretreatment blood TCR-seq, about 25 had at least one posttreatment blood collection, and about 25 had tumor TCR-seq. In the same patients, pretreatment tumors underwent whole exome sequencing and RNA sequencing in addition to TCR sequencing. Pretreatment tumor samples and matched peripheral blood, collected serially before and after atezolizumab treatment, underwent TCR sequencing. Durable clinical benefit was defined as progression-free survival longer than 6 months, and TCR features were also tested against progression-free and overall survival. Blood samples were analyzed at 3 weeks after treatment start (second dose) and at 6 weeks after treatment start. Overall study outcomes, separate from this receptor: Greater expansion of tumor-associated TCR clones in peripheral blood 3 weeks after the start of treatment was observed in patients with durable benefit (n of about 20, p = 0.022). Because the sample size was small (n of about 27) and many exploratory analyses were performed, the results are intended to be hypothesis-generating. A pretreatment peripheral blood TCR clonality below the median was linked to improved progression-free and overall survival.

To estimate absolute template abundance from read counts, synthetic TCR analog templates were spiked into each PCR. TCRbeta CDR3 regions were amplified from genomic DNA with bias-controlled V and J gene primers using the immunoSEQ assay. Sequencing of rearranged TCRbeta segments was performed at approximately 20X coverage. The source study handled its data this way. Clustering was used to correct sequencing errors, and CDR3s were annotated against IMGT so that V, D and J genes could be assigned. Downstream analyses used only productive TCRbeta rearrangements and left out out-of-frame or stop-codon sequences. Clonality was calculated as one minus the Shannon entropy normalized by the log of the number of unique productive sequences. Fisher's exact test with Benjamini-Hochberg correction, at a threshold of adjusted p below 0.01, was used to find clones that differed between time points or between blood and tumor. TCRdb's version of the immuneACCESS table is confined to in-frame rearrangements and falls short of the full clone set. An unresolved V gene accounts for under half of the shortfall where checked; the remainder is of unknown origin. The DNA was the basis for D and trimming; V, J and clone size are from that table. Present in this sample are more than 45,000 clones, around 80% of which were seen just once. The top ten hold 3.5% to 4.5% of the sample.

The germline V gene gives CDR1 as LGHNT and CDR2 as FRNRAP. Counted from cysteine to phenylalanine, this CDR3 has 17 amino acids. The read is trimmed to its CDR3 DNA, 51 bases read in frame from base 1. V and J are trimmed by 1 base and 3 bases, and the gene matches miss 6 bases of the junction. In the case of this clone: Its antigen is still unknown. Qualities for individual bases were not recorded, and no much larger clone is one base off.

The cohort comprised nearly 30 patients with locally advanced or metastatic urothelial carcinoma treated at Memorial Sloan Kettering on a trial protocol. Peripheral blood mononuclear cells were collected pretreatment and during treatment, with between 1 and 8 total time points per patient. The Qiagen DNeasy Blood extraction kit was used to purify genomic DNA from total PBMCs and tumor samples. PBMCs were collected pretreatment and during treatment, and were isolated and stored as previously described. The rearrangement joined TRBV12-5 to TRBJ2-2; a stretch of 9 junction bases matches TRBD2. Sequencing used PBMCs, obtained around atezolizumab (anti-PD-L1) treatment. This sequence originates from a man in his 70s with urothelial cancer. The CDR3 protein is CASGLGGTSTYTGELFF. The DNA sequence follows: TGTGCTAGTGGTTTGGGGGGGACTAGCACATACACCGGGGAGCTGTTTTTT.